What follows is one T cell receptor beta chain and its context. Per germline, CDR1 LGHNA and CDR2 YSLEER. V shed 0 bases and J shed 4 bases, with 15 bases lying between them. The CDR3 is 16 residues long. The data are from a study of blood T cell repertoires in COVID-19. On the study more broadly: Samples came from the United States, Italy and Spain, spanning acute and convalescent COVID-19. PBMCs, B-cell-depleted T cells, or T cells provided the cDNA or gDNA that made up the material.

Original processing notes: Reference gene primer amplification gave estimated nucleated cell counts. Clones were sequenced by immunoSEQ multiplex PCR, and TCRdb holds only the in-frame ones, with some missing. The V and J calls and clone size come from that table; D and trimming were worked out from the DNA. The profile shows 270,000 or so clones, approximately 87% of them singletons. Sequencing was done on a sample of peripheral blood. The TCR originated in a human donor in a cohort sampled during active COVID-19. V usage is TRBV4-3 and J usage is TRBJ1-2; weak D call: TRBD1 (6 bases). The DNA for the CDR3 is TGCGCCAGCAGCCAAGAGGCAGGGGTCACTATCTATGGCTACACCTTC. Its protein is CASSQEAGVTIYGYTF.